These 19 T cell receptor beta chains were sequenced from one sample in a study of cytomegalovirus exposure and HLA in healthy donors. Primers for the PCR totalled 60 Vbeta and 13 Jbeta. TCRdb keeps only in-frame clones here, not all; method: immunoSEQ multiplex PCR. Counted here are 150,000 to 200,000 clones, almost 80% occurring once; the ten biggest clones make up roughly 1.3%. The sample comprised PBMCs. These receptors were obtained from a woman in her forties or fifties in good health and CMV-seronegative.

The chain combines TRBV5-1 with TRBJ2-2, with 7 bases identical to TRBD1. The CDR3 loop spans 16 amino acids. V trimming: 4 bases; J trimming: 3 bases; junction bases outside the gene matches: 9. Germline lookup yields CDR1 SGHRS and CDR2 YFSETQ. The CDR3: CASSIRDRPYTGELFF. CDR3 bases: TGCGCCAGCAGCATCCGGGACAGACCCTACACCGGGGAGCTGTTTTTT.

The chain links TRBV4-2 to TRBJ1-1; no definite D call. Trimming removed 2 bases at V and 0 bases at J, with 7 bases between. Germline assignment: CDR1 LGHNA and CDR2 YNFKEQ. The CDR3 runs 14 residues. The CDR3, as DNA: TGTGCCAGCAGCCAACCGCCGGTGAACACTGAAGCTTTCTTT. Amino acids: CASSQPPVNTEAFF.

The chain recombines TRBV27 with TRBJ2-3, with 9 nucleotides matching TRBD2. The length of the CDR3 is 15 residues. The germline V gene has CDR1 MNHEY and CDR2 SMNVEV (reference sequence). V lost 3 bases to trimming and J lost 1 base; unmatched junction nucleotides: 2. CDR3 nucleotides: TGTGCCAGCAGTTTTCCTAGCGGGGGCACAGATACGCAGTATTTT. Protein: CASSFPSGGTDTQYF.

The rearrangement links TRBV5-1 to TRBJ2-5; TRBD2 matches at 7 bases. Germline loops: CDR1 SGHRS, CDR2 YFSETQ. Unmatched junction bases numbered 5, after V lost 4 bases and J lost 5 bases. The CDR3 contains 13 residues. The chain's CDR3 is CASSPLGRETQYF. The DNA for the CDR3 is TGCGCCAGCAGCCCTCTCGGGAGGGAGACCCAGTACTTC. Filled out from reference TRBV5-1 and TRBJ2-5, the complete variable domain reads KAGVTQTPRYLIKTRGQQVTLSCSPISGHRSVSWYQQTPGQGLQFLFEYFSETQRNKGNFPGRFSGRQFSNSRSEMNVSTLELGDSALYLCASSPLGRETQYFGPGTRLLVL.

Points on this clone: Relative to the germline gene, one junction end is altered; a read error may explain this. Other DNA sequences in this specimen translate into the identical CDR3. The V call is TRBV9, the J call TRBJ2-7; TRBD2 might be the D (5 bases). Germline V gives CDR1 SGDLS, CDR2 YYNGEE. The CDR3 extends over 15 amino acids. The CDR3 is CASSPTLGQYYEQYF. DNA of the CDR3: TGCGCCAGCAGCCCGACACTAGGGCAGTACTACGAGCAGTACTTC.

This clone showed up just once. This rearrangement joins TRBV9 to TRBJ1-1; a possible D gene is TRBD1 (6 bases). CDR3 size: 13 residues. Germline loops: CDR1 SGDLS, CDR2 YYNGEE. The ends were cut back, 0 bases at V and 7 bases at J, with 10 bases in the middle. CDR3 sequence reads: CASSVGGPGEAFF. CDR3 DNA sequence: TGTGCCAGCAGCGTAGGGGGGCCTGGTGAAGCTTTCTTT.

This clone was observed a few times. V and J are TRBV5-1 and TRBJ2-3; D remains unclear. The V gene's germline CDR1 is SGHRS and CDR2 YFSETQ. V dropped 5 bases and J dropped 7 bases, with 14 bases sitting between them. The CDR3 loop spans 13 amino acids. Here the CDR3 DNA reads TGCGCCAGCAGTGGTGACCGAGGATATACGCAGTATTTT. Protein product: CASSGDRGYTQYF.

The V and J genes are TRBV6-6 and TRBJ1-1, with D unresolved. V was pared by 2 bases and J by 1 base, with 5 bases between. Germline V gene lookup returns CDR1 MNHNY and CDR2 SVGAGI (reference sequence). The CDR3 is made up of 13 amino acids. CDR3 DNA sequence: TGTGCCAGCAGTTACGTCCAGAACACTGAAGCTTTCTTT. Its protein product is CASSYVQNTEAFF.

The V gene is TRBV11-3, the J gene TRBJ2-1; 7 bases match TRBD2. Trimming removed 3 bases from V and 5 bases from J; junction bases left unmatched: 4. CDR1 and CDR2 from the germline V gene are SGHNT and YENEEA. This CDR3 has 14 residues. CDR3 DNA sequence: TGTGCCAGCAGCTTGCGGGAGTTGAACAATGAGCAGTTCTTC. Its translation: CASSLRELNNEQFF.

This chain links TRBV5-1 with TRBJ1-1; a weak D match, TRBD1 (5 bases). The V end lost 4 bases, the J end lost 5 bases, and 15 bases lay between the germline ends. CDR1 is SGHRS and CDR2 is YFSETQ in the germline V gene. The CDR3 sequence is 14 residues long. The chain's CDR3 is CASSPGGYVTEAFF. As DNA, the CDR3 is TGCGCCAGCAGCCCCGGGGGGTACGTGACTGAAGCTTTCTTT.

In nucleotides, the CDR3 is TGTGCCAGCAGTACACCGGGACAGGGGAGGGATGGCTACACCTTC. It yields the protein CASSTPGQGRDGYTF. The gene calls are TRBV6-5 and TRBJ1-2; 10 bases are shared with TRBD1. The junction had 9 bases not matched to a gene; V was cut back by 5 bases and J by 6 bases. CDR3 size: 15 residues. The germline V gene encodes CDR1 MNHEY and CDR2 SVGAGI.

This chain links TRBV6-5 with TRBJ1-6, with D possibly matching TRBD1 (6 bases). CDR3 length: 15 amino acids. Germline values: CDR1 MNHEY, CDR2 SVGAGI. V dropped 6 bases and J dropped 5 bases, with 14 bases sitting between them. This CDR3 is CASRFPGANNSPLHF. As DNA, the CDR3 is TGTGCCAGCAGGTTCCCAGGGGCCAATAATTCACCCCTCCACTTT.

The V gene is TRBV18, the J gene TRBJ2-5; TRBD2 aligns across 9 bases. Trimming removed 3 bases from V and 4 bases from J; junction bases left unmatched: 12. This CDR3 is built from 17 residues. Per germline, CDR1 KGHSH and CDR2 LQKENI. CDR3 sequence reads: CASSPIAGLAGVETQYF. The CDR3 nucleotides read TGTGCCAGCTCACCGATCGCTGGGTTAGCGGGGGTAGAGACCCAGTACTTC. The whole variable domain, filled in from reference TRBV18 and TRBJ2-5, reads NAGVMQNPRHLVRRRGQEARLRCSPMKGHSHVYWYRQLPEEGLKFMVYLQKENIIDESGMPKERFSAEFPKEGPSILRIQQVVRGDSAAYFCASSPIAGLAGVETQYFGPGTRLLVL.

Here the CDR3 DNA reads TGTGCCAGCAGTTATGGGATAGCGGGAGAAACCCACGAGCAGTACTTC. Translation gives CASSYGIAGETHEQYF. The V call is TRBV6-6, the J call TRBJ2-7; TRBD2 agrees at 9 bases. The CDR3 length is 16 residues. V trimming: 3 bases; J trimming: 5 bases; junction bases outside the gene matches: 11. CDR1 is MNHNY, CDR2 SVGAGI, per germline (reference sequence).

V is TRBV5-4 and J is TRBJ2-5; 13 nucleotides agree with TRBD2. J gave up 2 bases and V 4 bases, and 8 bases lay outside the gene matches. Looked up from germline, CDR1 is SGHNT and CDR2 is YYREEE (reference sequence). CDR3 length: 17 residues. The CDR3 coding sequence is TGTGCCAGCAGCCAGTGGACTAGCGGGGGCGGGCAAGAGACCCAGTACTTC. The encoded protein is CASSQWTSGGGQETQYF.

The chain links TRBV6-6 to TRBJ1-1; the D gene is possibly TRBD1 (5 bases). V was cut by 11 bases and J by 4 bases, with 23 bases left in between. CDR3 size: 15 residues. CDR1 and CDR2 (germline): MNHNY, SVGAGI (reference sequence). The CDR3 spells CACSLLGAGGTEAFF. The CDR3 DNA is TGTGCCTGTTCTCTTCTCGGGGCCGGGGGCACTGAAGCTTTCTTT.

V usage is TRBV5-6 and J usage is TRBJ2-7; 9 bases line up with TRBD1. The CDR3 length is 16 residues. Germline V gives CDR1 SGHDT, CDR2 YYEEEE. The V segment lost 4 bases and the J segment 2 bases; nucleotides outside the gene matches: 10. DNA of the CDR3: TGTGCCAGCAGCCCTTTCCTCTGGACAGGGGCCTACGAGCAGTACTTC. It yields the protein CASSPFLWTGAYEQYF.

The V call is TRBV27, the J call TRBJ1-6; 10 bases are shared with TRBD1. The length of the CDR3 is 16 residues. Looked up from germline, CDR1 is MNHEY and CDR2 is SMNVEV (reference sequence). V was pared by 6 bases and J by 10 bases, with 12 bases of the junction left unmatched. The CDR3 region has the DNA TGTGCCAGCAGCTCATACCCTGGGACAGGGGACTCACCCCTCCACTTT. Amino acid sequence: CASSSYPGTGDSPLHF.

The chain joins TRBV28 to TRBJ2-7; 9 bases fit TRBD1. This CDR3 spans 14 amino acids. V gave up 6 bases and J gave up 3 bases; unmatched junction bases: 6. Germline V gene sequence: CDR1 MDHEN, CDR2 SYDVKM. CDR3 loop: CASRPGTGNYEQYF. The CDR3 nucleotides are TGTGCCAGCAGACCCGGGACAGGGAACTACGAGCAGTACTTC.